Sequencing of this T cell receptor beta chain was carried out in a study of regulatory T cells in long-lasting Graves disease. With 6 bases removed from V and 16 bases from J, the gap between germline ends came to 22 bases. The length of the CDR3 is 12 residues. The V gene's germline CDR1 is SQVTM and CDR2 ANQGSEA. Time point in this sample: newly diagnosed GD, antithyroid drugs for less than 3 months. RNA from PBMCs was the source of the TCR library. Findings and caveats of the study: A greater number of public clonotypes (around 2,700) was shared by persistent patients than by new patients (approximately 910). Newly diagnosed disease favored TRBV20-1 and TRBJ2-1 over persistent disease.

Building of the TCR beta libraries involved iRepertoire HTBI primers and Arm-PCR of CDR3 regions. TCRdb called the multiplex PCR reads again in MiXCR, with one record for every CDR3 protein. Of some 410,000 distinct CDR3 sequences listed, around 15% were seen once; the top ten hold around 10%. This clonotype was recorded a few times. Its antigen is not known. Separately, the same data were catalogued under a study of T cells in Graves' hyperthyroidism and ophthalmopathy. That study reports: The HTBI primer set served for first-round RT-PCR of the TCR CDR3. Model-based prediction identified ophthalmopathy a median about 6.8 months prior to its onset.

This chain joins TRBV29-1 and TRBJ2-1; possibly TRBD2 for D (5 bases). The source of this sequence is a woman aged 30 to 39 with Graves disease. This material consisted of peripheral blood mononuclear cells (PBMCs), taken at new diagnosis, from a patient treated with antithyroid drugs. CDR3 DNA: TGCAGCGTCCTAAGCGGAGCCCATAGACGTTTCTTC. Translation gives CSVLSGAHRRFF.